This passage covers 27 T cell receptor beta chains from one sample sequenced in a study of cytomegalovirus exposure and HLA in healthy donors. Amplification used 60 Vbeta primers and 13 Jbeta primers. Profiling relied on immunoSEQ multiplex PCR, and the TCRdb table lists in-frame clones only, not all of them. Here the sample spans 100,000 to 150,000 clones, approximately 10% being singletons. Sequencing input: PBMCs. Receptors were obtained from a woman in her forties in good health and CMV-seropositive.

This clone was observed a handful of times. CDR3 loop: CASSYSSGQDVNTIYF. For the CDR3, the DNA is TGTGCCAGCAGTTACTCCTCGGGACAGGACGTAAACACCATATATTTT. J is TRBJ1-3 and V is TRBV6-5; 8 bases align to TRBD1. The ends lost 0 bases at V and 6 bases at J; junction bases unmatched: 7. There are 16 residues in the CDR3. CDR1 is MNHEY, CDR2 SVGAGI, per germline.

The sample holds a few counts of this clone. This rearrangement joins TRBV10-3 to TRBJ1-2, with 8 bases aligning to TRBD1. Trimming removed 10 bases from V and 5 bases from J; junction bases left unmatched: 6. The germline gives CDR1 ENHRY, CDR2 SYGVKD. CDR3 length equals 12 residues. The CDR3 DNA sequence: TGTGCCACCTGGACAGGGAAATATGGCTACACCTTC. Translation: CATWTGKYGYTF.

The CDR3: CASSYRDRGSYEQYF. The CDR3 nucleotides are TGTGCCAGCAGTTACCGGGACAGGGGTTCCTACGAGCAGTACTTC. This rearrangement joins TRBV6-5 to TRBJ2-7; 10 bases map to TRBD1. J lost 1 base, V lost 2 bases, and 2 bases had no gene match. Germline CDR1 MNHEY, CDR2 SVGAGI. The CDR3 has 15 amino acids.

Turning to this clone: Other DNA sequences in this specimen translate into the identical CDR3. V usage is TRBV6-6 and J usage is TRBJ2-1; tentative D call: TRBD1 (6 bases). Germline loops: CDR1 MNHNY, CDR2 SVGAGI (reference sequence). The CDR3 loop spans 15 amino acids. V was trimmed by 4 bases and J by 8 bases, leaving 18 bases between them. The CDR3 region is CASSSHGGRSDEQFF. The CDR3 bases are TGTGCCAGCAGTTCCCATGGGGGCCGGTCAGATGAGCAGTTCTTC.

This chain connects TRBV30 to TRBJ1-2, with TRBD1 matching over 11 bases. The CDR3 runs to 14 residues. Trimming removed 7 bases from V and 2 bases from J; junction bases left unmatched: 6. The V gene's germline CDR1 is GTSNPN and CDR2 SVGIG (reference sequence). As DNA, the CDR3 is TGTGCCTCCCGGACAGGGGGCGTAAACTATGGCTACACCTTC. Translating gives CASRTGGVNYGYTF.

The chain combines TRBV5-6 with TRBJ1-4, with TRBD1 identical over 7 bases. J gave up 8 bases and V 4 bases, and 20 bases lay outside the gene matches. The CDR3 spans 18 residues. In germline, CDR1 is SGHDT, CDR2 YYEEEE. The CDR3: CASSETGLGSKGREKLFF. CDR3 DNA sequence: TGTGCCAGCAGCGAGACAGGGCTAGGCAGCAAGGGAAGGGAAAAACTGTTTTTT.

This clone was observed a few times. The junction differs from germline at one of its ends, possibly a read error. V and J are TRBV5-6 and TRBJ1-3; D is unclear. The CDR3 sequence is 12 residues long. Germline CDR1 and CDR2: SGHDT and YYEEEE. The CDR3 reads CASSLDGFTANF. The CDR3 DNA reads as TGTGCCAGCAGCTTGGACGGTTTCACAGCCAACTTT.

The table lists this clone with a few counts. V is TRBV5-6 and J is TRBJ1-4, with D perhaps matching TRBD1 (6 bases). Deletions cut 2 bases from V and 8 bases from J, with 10 bases between. This CDR3 is built from 13 residues. Germline CDR1 SGHDT, CDR2 YYEEEE. The CDR3 spells CASSFQGQEKLFF. For the CDR3, the DNA is TGTGCCAGCAGCTTCCAGGGGCAGGAAAAACTGTTTTTT.

This clone has just a few counts. CDR3 in amino acids: CASSELGLAADTQYF. Here the CDR3 DNA reads TGTGCCAGCAGTGAATTGGGACTAGCGGCAGATACGCAGTATTTT. J is TRBJ2-3 and V is TRBV2; TRBD2 aligns across 11 bases. Germline CDR1 is SNHLY and CDR2 is FYNNEI. The CDR3 extends over 15 amino acids. Trimming took 2 bases from V and 4 from J; bases not matched to a gene: 2.

This clone was recorded a few times. This rearrangement joins TRBV11-3 to TRBJ2-3; 9 bases are shared with TRBD2. CDR3 length: 18 amino acids. Germline V gives CDR1 SGHNT, CDR2 YENEEA. V shed 0 bases and J 4 bases; nucleotides not matched to a gene: 11. The CDR3 spells CASSLELMGSGGSDTQYF. The CDR3 DNA follows: TGTGCCAGCAGCTTAGAGCTGATGGGTAGCGGGGGCTCAGATACGCAGTATTTT.

This clone appeared a few times. The chain uses TRBV5-1 and TRBJ2-5; 10 nucleotides line up with TRBD2. This CDR3 has 15 amino acids. The V and J ends lost 5 bases and 5 bases, in that order; junction bases with no gene match: 9. The germline V gene encodes CDR1 SGHRS and CDR2 YFSETQ. The CDR3 loop is CASRKGLAMRETQYF. CDR3 in DNA: TGCGCCAGCAGAAAGGGACTAGCGATGAGGGAGACCCAGTACTTC.

This rearrangement joins TRBV19 to TRBJ1-1; no clear D gene. The CDR3 sequence is 11 residues long. Germline CDR1 LNHDA, CDR2 SQIVND (reference sequence). The V and J ends lost 3 bases and 7 bases respectively, with 6 bases between them. The CDR3, as DNA: TGTGCCAGTAGTATCGGGTATGAAGCTTTCTTT. This sequence encodes CASSIGYEAFF.

This clone has just a few counts. This chain joins TRBV29-1 and TRBJ2-1, with TRBD2 identical over 9 bases. Losses at the gene ends were 0 bases for V and 15 bases for J; bases not matched to a gene: 18. Germline V gene data show CDR1 as SQVTM and CDR2 as ANQGSEA. The length of the CDR3 is 16 residues. CDR3 sequence (DNA): TGCAGCGTTGAAGATGGGGCGGCGGGGGGGCCGCTAGGAACGTTCTTC. Amino acids: CSVEDGAAGGPLGTFF.

In its sample, this clone was seen a few times. The V and J genes are TRBV2 and TRBJ1-1, with a weak D call TRBD1 (5 bases). Trimming took 0 bases from V and 3 from J, leaving 14 bases between them. The length of the CDR3 is 16 residues. From germline, CDR1 is SNHLY and CDR2 FYNNEI. CDR3 residues: CASSEAGAREYTEAFF. CDR3 nucleotide sequence: TGTGCCAGCAGTGAAGCTGGGGCGCGGGAGTACACTGAAGCTTTCTTT. The whole variable domain, remainder taken from reference TRBV2 and TRBJ1-1, is EPEVTQTPSHQVTQMGQEVILRCVPISNHLYFYWYRQILGQKVEFLVSFYNNEISEKSEIFDDQFSVERPDGSNFTLKIRSTKLEDSAMYFCASSEAGAREYTEAFFGQGTRLTVV.

The chain employs TRBV5-1 and TRBJ2-2, with 7 positions matching TRBD2. Per germline, CDR1 SGHRS and CDR2 YFSETQ. The junction had 6 bases not matched to a gene; V was cut back by 1 base and J by 6 bases. The CDR3 is 15 amino acids. CDR3 nucleotides: TGCGCCAGCAGCTTGCCGGGAGGCGTTTCCGGGGAGCTGTTTTTT. It encodes CASSLPGGVSGELFF.

This clone was counted only a few times. CDR3 amino acids: CASSAVSGGVSTDTQYF. CDR3 DNA sequence: TGTGCCAGCAGCGCCGTCAGCGGGGGGGTTAGCACAGATACGCAGTATTTT. The gene calls are TRBV9 and TRBJ2-3; 10 bases fit TRBD2. The J segment lost 0 bases and the V segment lost 3 bases, leaving 7 bases of the junction unmatched. Germline lookup yields CDR1 SGDLS and CDR2 YYNGEE. The CDR3 is 17 residues long.

The CDR3 DNA sequence: TGCAGTGCTACTCGGACAGATACGCAGTATTTT. It is translated as CSATRTDTQYF. The chain recombines TRBV20-1 with TRBJ2-3; no definite D call. The CDR3 is made up of 11 amino acids. Trimming took 4 bases from V and 3 from J, leaving 5 bases between them. Per the germline V gene, CDR1 is DFQATT and CDR2 is SNEGSKA (reference sequence).

This chain connects TRBV7-3 to TRBJ2-7; tentatively, D is TRBD1 (6 bases). Germline V gene lookup returns CDR1 SGHTA and CDR2 FQGTGA. This CDR3 is built from 13 residues. The V end was cut by 2 bases, the J end by 6 bases, with 11 bases between. The DNA of the CDR3 is TGTGCCAGCAGCTTAGCAGGGGAAGGCGAGCAGTACTTC. The encoded protein is CASSLAGEGEQYF. The full variable domain, its missing parts supplied by reference TRBV7-3 and TRBJ2-7, is GAGVSQTPSNKVTEKGKYVELRCDPISGHTALYWYRQSLGQGPEFLIYFQGTGAADDSGLPNDRFFAVRPEGSVSTLKIQRTERGDSAVYLCASSLAGEGEQYFGPGTRLTVT.

There are a few counts of this clone. The genes are TRBV15 and TRBJ2-6; a weak D match, TRBD1 (5 bases). This CDR3 has 19 residues. Per the germline V gene, CDR1 is LNHNV and CDR2 is YYDKDF (reference sequence). The V end was cut by 0 bases, the J end by 0 bases, with 15 bases between. For the CDR3, the DNA is TGTGCCACCAGCAGAGATCGGCAGGGATTAGTCTCTGGGGCCAACGTCCTGACTTTC. Amino acid sequence: CATSRDRQGLVSGANVLTF.

V gene TRBV5-4 combines with J gene TRBJ1-2, with TRBD1 matching 7 bases. Looked up from germline, CDR1 is SGHNT and CDR2 is YYREEE (reference sequence). This CDR3 is built from 15 residues. V shed 6 bases and J 2 bases; nucleotides not matched to a gene: 10. CDR3 DNA: TGTGCCAGCACTCTCGGGACAGCCCCAAACTATGGCTACACCTTC. Its protein product is CASTLGTAPNYGYTF.

This clone has only a few counts. Here the CDR3 reads CASSMRGGTGLNEQFF. In DNA, the CDR3 is TGTGCCAGTAGTATGAGGGGCGGGACAGGGCTCAATGAGCAGTTCTTC. V is TRBV19 and J is TRBJ2-1; TRBD1 aligns across 9 bases. CDR1 is LNHDA and CDR2 is SQIVND in the germline V gene (reference sequence). This CDR3 region has 16 residues. J was trimmed by 6 bases and V by 3 bases; bases with no gene match: 9.

This clone was found a few times. The DNA of the CDR3 is TGTGCCAGTACTATGGGGAGGGGTAGGGGGAATCAGCCCCAGCATTTT. Translating it yields CASTMGRGRGNQPQHF. The chain uses TRBV19 and TRBJ1-5; D might be TRBD1 (6 bases). Germline V gene sequence: CDR1 LNHDA, CDR2 SQIVND (reference sequence). This CDR3 is built from 16 residues. The V and J ends lost 7 bases and 4 bases respectively, with 20 bases between them.

This clone was seen just once. The chain couples TRBV18 to TRBJ1-2, with a weak D call TRBD1 (6 bases). Germline V gives CDR1 KGHSH, CDR2 LQKENI. V lost 4 bases, J lost 0 bases, and 15 bases lay in between. The CDR3 spans 16 residues. The CDR3 region has the DNA TGTGCCAGCTCACGGGAACAGGGCCCTGCTAACTATGGCTACACCTTC. Protein sequence: CASSREQGPANYGYTF. The full variable domain, rest sourced from reference TRBV18 and TRBJ1-2, is NAGVMQNPRHLVRRRGQEARLRCSPMKGHSHVYWYRQLPEEGLKFMVYLQKENIIDESGMPKERFSAEFPKEGPSILRIQQVVRGDSAAYFCASSREQGPANYGYTFGSGTRLTVV.

The chain is built from TRBV9 and TRBJ1-3; no firm D call. V was shortened by 3 bases and J by 0 bases, with 7 bases between the two germline ends. Per germline, CDR1 SGDLS and CDR2 YYNGEE. CDR3 length equals 14 residues. CDR3 protein: CASSGHNSGNTIYF. CDR3 DNA sequence: TGTGCCAGCAGCGGTCACAACTCTGGAAACACCATATATTTT. The full variable domain, in which reference TRBV9 and TRBJ1-3 provide the parts outside the CDR3, is DSGVTQTPKHLITATGQRVTLRCSPRSGDLSVYWYQQSLDQGLQFLIQYYNGEERAKGNILERFSAQQFPDLHSELNLSSLELGDSALYFCASSGHNSGNTIYFGEGSWLTVV.

This clone appeared a few times. The rearrangement links TRBV7-2 to TRBJ1-1; tentative D call: TRBD1 (5 bases). CDR3 length: 15 amino acids. CDR1 and CDR2 from the germline V gene are SGHTA and FQGNSA. Trimming left V 2 bases short and J 5 bases short, with 15 bases between. CDR3 residues: CASSLSAGPKTEAFF. CDR3 nucleotide sequence: TGTGCCAGCAGCTTATCAGCAGGGCCTAAGACTGAAGCTTTCTTT.

The chain links TRBV6-5 to TRBJ1-1; D is ambiguous. Germline assignment: CDR1 MNHEY and CDR2 SVGAGI. Trimming took 8 bases from V and 0 from J, leaving 13 bases between them. The CDR3 loop spans 14 amino acids. The CDR3 spells CASRGKFMNTEAFF. CDR3 DNA: TGTGCCAGCCGAGGAAAGTTCATGAACACTGAAGCTTTCTTT.

The sample holds a few counts of this clone. V is TRBV5-1 and J is TRBJ2-7, with 7 nucleotides matching TRBD1. The end of the DNA fits TRBJ2-1 better, so the J call may be wrong. Germline assignment: CDR1 SGHRS and CDR2 YFSETQ. CDR3 length equals 15 residues. CDR3 nucleotides: TGCGCCAGCAGCTTAGGGACAGCAGCCTACAATGAGCAGTTCTTC. This sequence encodes CASSLGTAAYNEQFF.